The 14 T cell receptor beta chains below were found in one sample sequenced in a study of regulatory T cells in long-lasting Graves disease (dated by TCRdb to the early 2020s). Per the publication, the time point label means: persistent/refractory GD, antithyroid drugs over 5 years with positive TRAb. RNA was extracted from PBMCs in TRIzol for both TCR sequencing and RNA sequencing. Libraries came from multiplex PCR. Sequencer: Illumina HiSeq 4000. TCR beta libraries were built with iRepertoire HTBI primers and Arm-PCR amplification of CDR3 regions. TCRdb applied fastp at Q25 and MiXCR to the public reads, then kept only in-frame beta chains. Each CDR3 protein appears once, grouped with its most common genes and DNA. The sample has approximately 400,000 distinct CDR3 sequences on record, less than 25% of them singletons. The biggest ten clones account for about a quarter of the sample. Material: peripheral blood mononuclear cells (PBMCs), obtained when the disease was refractory, from a patient treated with antithyroid drugs. These receptors were obtained from a female donor with Graves disease.

As to this clonotype: This may arise from a read error, as a much more abundant clone is one base away. The chain uses TRBV6-9 and TRBJ1-2; 9 bases are shared with TRBD1. Germline values: CDR1 MNHGY, CDR2 SVAAGI. CDR3 length equals 13 residues. With 4 bases clipped from V and 8 bases from J, the junction kept 5 bases outside the gene matches. The CDR3, as DNA: TGTGCCAGCAGTTCCAACAGGGGGCGCGGCTACACCTTC. This encodes CASSSNRGRGYTF.

The chain has TRBV20-1 and TRBJ1-1, with TRBD1 matching 9 bases. This CDR3 spans 17 amino acids. Germline V gene sequence: CDR1 DFQATT, CDR2 SNEGSKA (reference sequence). V lost 3 bases and J lost 1; bases outside the gene matches: 12. DNA of the CDR3: TGCAGTGCTAGTAGTCGCGGGACAGGGTTGAGGAACACTGAAGCTTTCTTT. Translation: CSASSRGTGLRNTEAFF.

The chain links TRBV29-1 to TRBJ2-2, with D possibly matching TRBD2 (6 bases). The V end was cut by 7 bases, the J end by 5 bases, with 8 bases between. This CDR3 region has 11 residues. Germline-derived CDR1 and CDR2 are SQVTM and ANQGSEA. The CDR3 protein is CSAGGTGELFF. Written as DNA, the CDR3 is TGCAGCGCCGGGGGTACCGGGGAGCTGTTTTTT.

The sample holds one count of this clonotype. The CDR3 protein is CASSYGSGTDTQYF. For the CDR3, the DNA is TGTGCCAGCAGTTACGGGAGCGGCACAGATACGCAGTATTTT. The rearrangement links TRBV6-5 to TRBJ2-3, with D possibly TRBD2 on 5 matching bases. Between the trimmed V and J ends, which lost 2 bases and 1 base, there was a span of 7 bases. Germline CDR1 MNHEY, CDR2 SVGAGI. This CDR3 has 14 residues.

The chain recombines TRBV19 with TRBJ2-2; 7 positions agree with TRBD2. Germline values: CDR1 LNHDA, CDR2 SQIVND (reference sequence). J gave up 4 bases and V 3 bases, and 8 bases lay outside the gene matches. The CDR3 contains 16 residues. The CDR3 DNA reads TGTGCCAGTAGTATCGGCGGGAGTCTACGCACCGGGGAGCTGTTTTTT. It yields the protein CASSIGGSLRTGELFF.

The chain has TRBV7-2 and TRBJ2-2; D possibly corresponds to TRBD2 (6 bases). The CDR3 is 16 residues long. The V gene's germline CDR1 is SGHTA and CDR2 FQGNSA. Trimming took off 6 bases at V and 1 base at J, with 15 bases between the two ends. The CDR3 coding sequence is TGTGCCAGCAGGAAAGCCCTAGCGCTGAACACCGGGGAGCTGTTTTTT. Protein sequence: CASRKALALNTGELFF. Full variable domain (outside the CDR3, taken from reference TRBV7-2 and TRBJ2-2): GAGVSQSPSNKVTEKGKDVELRCDPISGHTALYWYRQSLGQGLEFLIYFQGNSAPDKSGLPSDRFSAERTGGSVSTLTIQRTQQEDSAVYLCASRKALALNTGELFFGEGSRLTVL.

This clonotype showed up many times. The gene calls are TRBV10-3 and TRBJ1-1; 8 bases align to TRBD1. The CDR3 length is 13 residues. Looked up from germline, CDR1 is ENHRY and CDR2 is SYGVKD. Trimming cost V 6 bases and J 4 bases; bases outside gene matches: 4. The CDR3 protein is CAIRTDRATEAFF. For the CDR3, the DNA is TGTGCCATCAGAACGGACAGGGCCACTGAAGCTTTCTTT.

This clonotype was detected many times. The genes are TRBV2 and TRBJ2-7; D is uncertain. CDR1 is SNHLY, CDR2 FYNNEI, per germline. The CDR3 spans 14 residues. With 1 base removed from V and 2 bases from J, the gap between germline ends came to 9 bases. The CDR3 nucleotides read TGTGCCAGCAGTGAAGGTACGTGGGCCTACGAGCAGTACTTC. Protein: CASSEGTWAYEQYF.

This clonotype has only a few counts. The V gene is TRBV7-9, the J gene TRBJ2-7; TRBD1 matches at 7 bases. Trimming at V came to 6 bases and at J to 7 bases, leaving 6 bases not matched to a gene. Germline CDR1 SEHNR, CDR2 FQNEAQ (reference sequence). The CDR3 consists of 12 residues. In DNA, the CDR3 is TGTGCCAGCAGAGGACAGGTTCAGGAGCAGTACTTC. Its translation: CASRGQVQEQYF.

There are many counts of this clonotype. J is TRBJ2-7 and V is TRBV2; tentative D call: TRBD2 (6 bases). This CDR3 has 13 residues. Germline V gene sequence: CDR1 SNHLY, CDR2 FYNNEI. Trimming stripped 8 bases from V and 3 bases from J, with 14 bases between. The CDR3 sequence: CASRDSIIYEQYF. The DNA for the CDR3 is TGTGCCAGCCGGGACTCTATAATCTACGAGCAGTACTTC. The variable domain in full, completed from reference TRBV2 and TRBJ2-7, reads EPEVTQTPSHQVTQMGQEVILRCVPISNHLYFYWYRQILGQKVEFLVSFYNNEISEKSEIFDDQFSVERPDGSNFTLKIRSTKLEDSAMYFCASRDSIIYEQYFGPGTRLTVT.

The J gene is TRBJ1-5, the V gene TRBV5-1; D call uncertain. CDR1 is SGHRS, CDR2 YFSETQ, per germline. The CDR3 is 17 amino acids. Between the trimmed V and J ends, which lost 4 bases and 0 bases, there was a span of 17 bases. This chain's CDR3 is CASSRSPIGDSNQPQHF. CDR3 nucleotide sequence: TGCGCCAGCAGCCGTTCTCCCATCGGGGATAGCAATCAGCCCCAGCATTTT.

This clonotype is a singleton in its sample. The V and J genes are TRBV27 and TRBJ2-4; 9 nucleotides align to TRBD2. With 4 bases clipped from V and 9 bases from J, the junction kept 16 bases outside the gene matches. The CDR3 loop spans 17 amino acids. Germline V gene sequence: CDR1 MNHEY, CDR2 SMNVEV (reference sequence). In nucleotides, the CDR3 is TGTGCCAGCAGTTGGGCCCCTCGAGCGGGAGGCAATGTCATTCAGTACTTC. Protein product: CASSWAPRAGGNVIQYF.

This clonotype was recorded many times. The chain uses TRBV12-3 or TRBV12-4 and TRBJ1-2; D unresolved. The CDR3 has 13 amino acids. The V gene lost 0 bases and the J gene lost 2 bases, with 4 bases spanning the gap. The CDR3 DNA follows: TGTGCCAGCAGTTTAGCCAAGAACTATGGCTACACCTTC. This sequence encodes CASSLAKNYGYTF.

This clonotype has just a few counts. Relative to the germline gene, one junction end is altered; a read error may explain this. The CDR3 loop reads CASSQELAGVPETQYF. The CDR3 DNA sequence: TGCGCCAGCAGCCAAGAGCTAGCGGGAGTTCCAGAGACCCAGTACTTC. The chain joins TRBV11-2 to TRBJ2-5, with 10 bases fitting TRBD2. This CDR3 region has 16 residues. Germline CDR1 reads SGHAT; CDR2 reads FQNNGV.